This TCR beta chain was captured by sequencing in a study of technical replicates of blood from a few donors. This clone was seen a few times. Repertoires were generated with immunoSEQ multiplex PCR, while TCRdb's copy carries only in-frame clones and drops some. The sample lists under 85,000 clones; 85% to 95% were seen once. The source material was T cells isolated from PBMCs. This sequence was found in a human donor in good health.

This CDR3 reads CASSERLAGAAVAKNIQYF. CDR3 sequence (DNA): TGTGCCAGCAGCGAAAGGCTAGCGGGAGCTGCGGTGGCCAAAAACATTCAGTACTTC. The rearrangement uses TRBV2 and TRBJ2-4; 10 nucleotides agree with TRBD2. CDR1 is SNHLY, CDR2 FYNNEI, per germline. V lost 6 bases, J lost 1 base, and 15 bases stayed unmatched. CDR3 length equals 19 residues.